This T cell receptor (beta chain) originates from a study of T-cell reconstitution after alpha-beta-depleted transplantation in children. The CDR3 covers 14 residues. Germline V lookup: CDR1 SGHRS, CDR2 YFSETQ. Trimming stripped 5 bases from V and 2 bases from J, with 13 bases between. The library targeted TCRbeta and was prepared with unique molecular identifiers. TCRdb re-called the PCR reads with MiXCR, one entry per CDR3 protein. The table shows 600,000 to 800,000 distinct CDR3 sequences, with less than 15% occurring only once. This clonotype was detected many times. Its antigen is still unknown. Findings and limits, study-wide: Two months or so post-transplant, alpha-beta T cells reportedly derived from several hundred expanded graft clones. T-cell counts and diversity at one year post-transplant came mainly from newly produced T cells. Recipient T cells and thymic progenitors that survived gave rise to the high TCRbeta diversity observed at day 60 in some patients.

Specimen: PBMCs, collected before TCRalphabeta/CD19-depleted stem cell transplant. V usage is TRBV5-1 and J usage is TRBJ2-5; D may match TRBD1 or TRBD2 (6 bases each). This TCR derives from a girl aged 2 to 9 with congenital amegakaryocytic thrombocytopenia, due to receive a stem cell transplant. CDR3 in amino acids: CASSRTGTQETQYF. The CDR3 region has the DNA TGCGCCAGCAGTCGAACAGGGACTCAAGAGACCCAGTACTTC. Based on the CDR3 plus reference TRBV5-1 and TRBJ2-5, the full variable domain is KAGVTQTPRYLIKTRGQQVTLSCSPISGHRSVSWYQQTPGQGLQFLFEYFSETQRNKGNFPGRFSGRQFSNSRSEMNVSTLELGDSALYLCASSRTGTQETQYFGPGTRLLVL.